This T cell receptor (beta chain) derives from a study of blood T cell repertoires in COVID-19. Overall study: Spain, Italy and the United States supplied samples that represented acute and convalescent COVID-19. PBMCs, B-cell-depleted T cells, or T cells provided the cDNA or gDNA that made up the material.

This CDR3 has 17 residues. The V gene's germline CDR1 is SGHNT and CDR2 YYREEE (reference sequence). The junction had 9 bases not matched to a gene; V was cut back by 4 bases and J by 3 bases. Under the authors' procedure: Estimates of nucleated cell counts were drawn from the amplification of reference gene primers. Generated by immunoSEQ multiplex PCR, the TCRdb table keeps only in-frame clones and is missing some. V, J and clone size are taken as reported in that table, and D and trimming were inferred from the DNA itself. The repertoire has 250,000 or so clones, less than 90% of them found once; the top ten carry approximately 4%.

This chain joins TRBV5-4 and TRBJ2-3, with TRBD2 matching 12 bases. The sequence came from a man aged 55 to 70 with acute or convalescent COVID-19. Sequenced sample: peripheral blood. The CDR3 sequence is CASSPTSGRVGTDTQYF. CDR3 sequence (DNA): TGTGCCAGCAGCCCGACTAGCGGGAGAGTAGGTACAGATACGCAGTATTTT.